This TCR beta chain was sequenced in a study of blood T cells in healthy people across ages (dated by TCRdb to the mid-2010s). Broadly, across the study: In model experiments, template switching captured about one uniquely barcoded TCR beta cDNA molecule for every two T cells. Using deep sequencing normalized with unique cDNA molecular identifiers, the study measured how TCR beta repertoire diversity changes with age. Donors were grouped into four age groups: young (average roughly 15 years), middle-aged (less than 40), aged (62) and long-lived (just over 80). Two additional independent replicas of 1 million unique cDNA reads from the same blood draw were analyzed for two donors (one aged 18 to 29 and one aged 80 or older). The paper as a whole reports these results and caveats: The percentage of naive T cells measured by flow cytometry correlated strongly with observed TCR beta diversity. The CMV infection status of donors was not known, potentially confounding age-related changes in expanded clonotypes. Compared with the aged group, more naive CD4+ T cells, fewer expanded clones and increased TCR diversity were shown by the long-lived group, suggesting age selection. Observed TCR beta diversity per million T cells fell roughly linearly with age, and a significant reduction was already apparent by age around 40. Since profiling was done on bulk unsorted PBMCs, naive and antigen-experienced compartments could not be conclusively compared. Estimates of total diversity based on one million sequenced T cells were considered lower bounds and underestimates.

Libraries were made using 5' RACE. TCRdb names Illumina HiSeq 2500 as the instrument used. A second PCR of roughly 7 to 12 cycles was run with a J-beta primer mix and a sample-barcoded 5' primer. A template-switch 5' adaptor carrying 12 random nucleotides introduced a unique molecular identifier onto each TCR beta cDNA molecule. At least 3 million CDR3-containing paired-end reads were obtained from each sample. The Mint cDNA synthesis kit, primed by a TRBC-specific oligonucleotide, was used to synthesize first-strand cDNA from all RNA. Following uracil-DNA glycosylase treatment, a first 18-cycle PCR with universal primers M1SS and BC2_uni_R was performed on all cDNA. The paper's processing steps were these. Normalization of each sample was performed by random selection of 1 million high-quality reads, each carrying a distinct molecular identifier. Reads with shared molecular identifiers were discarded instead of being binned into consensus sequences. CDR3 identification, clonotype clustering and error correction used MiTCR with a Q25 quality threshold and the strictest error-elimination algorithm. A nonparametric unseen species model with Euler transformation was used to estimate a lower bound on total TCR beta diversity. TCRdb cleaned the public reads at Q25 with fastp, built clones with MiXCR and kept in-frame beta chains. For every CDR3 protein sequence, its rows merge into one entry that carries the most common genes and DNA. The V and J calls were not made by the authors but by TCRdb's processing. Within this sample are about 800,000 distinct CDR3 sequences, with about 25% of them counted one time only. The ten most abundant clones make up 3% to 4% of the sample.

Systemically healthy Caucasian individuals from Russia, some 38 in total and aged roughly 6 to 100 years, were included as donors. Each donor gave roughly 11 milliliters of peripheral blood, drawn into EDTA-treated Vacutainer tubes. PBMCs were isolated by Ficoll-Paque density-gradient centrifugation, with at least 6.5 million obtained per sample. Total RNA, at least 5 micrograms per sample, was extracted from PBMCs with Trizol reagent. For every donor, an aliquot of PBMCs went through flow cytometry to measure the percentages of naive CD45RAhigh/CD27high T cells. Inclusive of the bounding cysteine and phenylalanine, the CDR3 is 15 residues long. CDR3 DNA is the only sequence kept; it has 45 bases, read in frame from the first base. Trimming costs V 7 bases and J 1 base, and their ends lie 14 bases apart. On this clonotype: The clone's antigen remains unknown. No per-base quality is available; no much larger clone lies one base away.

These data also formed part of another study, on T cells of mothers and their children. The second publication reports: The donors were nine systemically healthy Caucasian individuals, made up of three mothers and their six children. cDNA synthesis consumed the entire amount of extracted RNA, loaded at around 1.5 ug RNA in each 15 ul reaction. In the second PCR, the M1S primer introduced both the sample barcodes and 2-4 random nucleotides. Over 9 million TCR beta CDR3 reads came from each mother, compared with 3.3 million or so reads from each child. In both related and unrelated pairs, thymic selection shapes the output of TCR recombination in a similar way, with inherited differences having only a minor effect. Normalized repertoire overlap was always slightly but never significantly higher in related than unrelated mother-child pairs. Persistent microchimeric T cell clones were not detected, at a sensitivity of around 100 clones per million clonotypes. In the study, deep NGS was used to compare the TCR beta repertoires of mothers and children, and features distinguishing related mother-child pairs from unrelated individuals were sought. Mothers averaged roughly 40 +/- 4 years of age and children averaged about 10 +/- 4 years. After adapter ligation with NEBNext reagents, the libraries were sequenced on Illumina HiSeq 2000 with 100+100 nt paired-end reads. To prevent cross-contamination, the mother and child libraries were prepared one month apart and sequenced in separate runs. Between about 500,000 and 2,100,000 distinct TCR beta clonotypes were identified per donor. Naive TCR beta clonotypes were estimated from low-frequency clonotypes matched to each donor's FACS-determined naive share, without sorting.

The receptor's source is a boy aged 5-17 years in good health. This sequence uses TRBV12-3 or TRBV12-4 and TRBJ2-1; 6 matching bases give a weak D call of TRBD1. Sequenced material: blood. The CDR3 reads CASNTPGVSYNEQFF. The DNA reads TGTGCCAGCAACACACCAGGGGTATCCTACAATGAGCAGTTCTTC.